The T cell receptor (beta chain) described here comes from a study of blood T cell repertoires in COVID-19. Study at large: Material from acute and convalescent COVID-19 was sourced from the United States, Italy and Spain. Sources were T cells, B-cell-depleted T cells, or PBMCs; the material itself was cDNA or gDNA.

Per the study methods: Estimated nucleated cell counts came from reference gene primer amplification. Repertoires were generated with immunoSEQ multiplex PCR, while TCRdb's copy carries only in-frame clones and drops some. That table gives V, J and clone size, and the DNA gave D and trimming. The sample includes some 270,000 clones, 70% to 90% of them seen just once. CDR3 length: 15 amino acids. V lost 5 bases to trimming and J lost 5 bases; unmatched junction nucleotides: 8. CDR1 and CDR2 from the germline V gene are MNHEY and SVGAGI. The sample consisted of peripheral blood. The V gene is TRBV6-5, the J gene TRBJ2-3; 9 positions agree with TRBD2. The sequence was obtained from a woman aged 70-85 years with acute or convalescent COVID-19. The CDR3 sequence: CASSPTSGKRDTQYF. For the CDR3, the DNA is TGTGCCAGCAGTCCGACTAGCGGTAAACGAGATACGCAGTATTTT.